These 25 T cell receptor beta chains share one sample of origin, sequenced in a study of MAIT cells during Salmonella Paratyphi A infection. Study-wide findings and caveats: MAIT cell TRBV usage was oligoclonal, favouring TRBV20 and TRBV6, and apparently unchanged by infection.

Sample time point: mid-infection, around enteric fever diagnosis. The MAIT cell gate was Valpha7.2+ CD161+ T cells, sorted by flow cytometry. TCRdb fed the 5' RACE reads into MiXCR, producing one record per CDR3 protein. The data contain around 670 distinct CDR3 sequences, around 28% of them seen just once; the ten biggest clones take up almost 30%. Their specific antigens are unknown. The specimen was MAIT cells from blood, collected at the middle sampling point of the challenge study. The receptors were gathered from a person aged 18 to 70 who was deliberately infected with Salmonella Paratyphi A in a paratyphoid fever challenge study.

This clonotype is large. This chain connects TRBV6-1 to TRBJ2-5; D ambiguous. The CDR3 runs to 13 residues. Germline CDR1 reads MNHNS; CDR2 reads SASEGT. V lost 0 bases to trimming and J lost 3 bases, with 5 bases between them. As DNA, the CDR3 is TGTGCCAGCAGTGAAGCGGTGGAAGAGACCCAGTACTTC. Protein product: CASSEAVEETQYF.

The CDR3 here is CASSDRLAGGDTQYF. The DNA of the CDR3 is TGTGCCAGCAGTGACAGGCTAGCCGGAGGAGATACGCAGTATTTT. The chain uses TRBV6-4 and TRBJ2-3; TRBD2 is a possible D gene (5 bases). The CDR3 covers 15 residues. Germline-derived CDR1 and CDR2 are MRHNA and SNTAGT. V dropped 2 bases and J dropped 5 bases, with 14 bases sitting between them.

Sample share makes this clonotype large. The rearrangement links TRBV10-1 to TRBJ2-2; D gene unclear. Germline-derived CDR1 and CDR2 are WNHNN and SYGVQD (reference sequence). The CDR3 totals 13 residues. V was shortened by 0 bases and J by 4 bases, with 3 bases between the two germline ends. The CDR3 coding sequence is TGCGCCAGCAGTGAGTCGACCACCGGGGAGCTGTTTTTT. Translated, it gives CASSESTTGELFF.

The chain joins TRBV7-2 to TRBJ2-1; D may be TRBD1 (6 bases). The CDR3 runs to 15 residues. Germline V gene data show CDR1 as SGHTA and CDR2 as FQGNSA. The V end was cut by 1 base, the J end by 6 bases, with 13 bases between. CDR3: CASSLGAGVINEQFF. CDR3 DNA sequence: TGTGCCAGCAGCTTAGGCGCAGGGGTTATCAATGAGCAGTTCTTC.

This clonotype is deemed large (0.1 to 1%). The chain is built from TRBV27 and TRBJ2-7, with 8 nucleotides matching TRBD2. The CDR3 sequence is 14 residues long. Germline lookup yields CDR1 MNHEY and CDR2 SMNVEV (reference sequence). Trimming cost V 4 bases and J 7 bases; bases outside gene matches: 9. CDR3 sequence (DNA): TGTGCCAGCAGTTACGGAGCGGGAGTTTGGGAGCAGTACTTC. Its protein product is CASSYGAGVWEQYF.

This clonotype was seen a handful of times. The V and J genes are TRBV20-1 and TRBJ2-5, with TRBD2 matching over 10 bases. V gave up 6 bases and J gave up 5 bases; unmatched junction bases: 6. The germline V gene encodes CDR1 DFQATT and CDR2 SNEGSKA (reference sequence). The CDR3 sequence is 13 residues long. The CDR3 sequence is CSAPSGSSETQYF. The CDR3 DNA is TGCAGTGCCCCTAGCGGGAGTTCGGAGACCCAGTACTTC.

A few counts support this clonotype. The gene calls are TRBV6-2 or TRBV6-3 and TRBJ2-5; D unclear. The CDR3 sequence is 13 residues long. Trimming removed 5 bases from V and 5 bases from J, with 12 bases in between. The germline CDR1 and CDR2 sequences are MNHEY and SVGEGT. The CDR3 nucleotides read TGTGCCAGCAGTCGCGGAGAGGTGGAGACCCAGTACTTC. As protein: CASSRGEVETQYF.

This clonotype is labeled as large (0.1 to 1%). The chain links TRBV6-4 to TRBJ2-6; D gene unclear. Trimming took 4 bases from V and 0 from J, leaving 7 bases between them. The length of the CDR3 is 15 residues. From germline, CDR1 is MRHNA and CDR2 SNTAGT. The chain's CDR3 is CASSADGSGANVLTF. The CDR3 region has the DNA TGTGCCAGCAGTGCTGACGGCTCTGGGGCCAACGTCCTGACTTTC.

This clonotype was recorded many times. This chain connects TRBV6-1 to TRBJ2-1; D is perhaps TRBD2 (6 bases). Germline V lookup: CDR1 MNHNS, CDR2 SASEGT. The CDR3 sequence is 15 residues long. V lost 0 bases to trimming and J lost 9 bases, with 15 bases between them. The CDR3 coding sequence is TGTGCCAGCAGTGAAGCGGGAGGCTCCGCCGGTGAGCAGTTCTTC. As protein: CASSEAGGSAGEQFF.

This clonotype was observed once. Without the conserved terminal phenylalanine or tryptophan, this CDR3 likely stems from a read error. The chain has TRBV6-4 and TRBJ2-6, with TRBD1 as a possible D gene (5 bases). There are 15 residues in the CDR3. Germline V gene data show CDR1 as MRHNA and CDR2 as SNTAGT. The CDR3 nucleotides are TGTGCCAGAAGTGATGACGGCTCTGGGGCAAACGTACTGACTTTA. Protein sequence: CARSDDGSGANVLTL.

By sample fraction, this clonotype is large. V and J are TRBV4-2 and TRBJ2-5, with a possible D match to TRBD1 (5 bases). CDR1 LGHNA and CDR2 YNFKEQ come from the germline V gene. The CDR3 spans 15 residues. Trimming pared 0 bases from V and 4 bases from J, leaving 12 bases between. The CDR3 sequence is CASSQERGSSETQYF. The CDR3 nucleotides are TGTGCCAGCAGCCAAGAAAGGGGTAGCTCAGAGACCCAGTACTTC.

A remark on this clonotype: The conserved phenylalanine or tryptophan normally closing the CDR3 is absent here, so this likely arose from a read error. Because the CDR3's place on the DNA is in doubt, the DNA is left out and the CDR3 is given as listed by TCRdb. The chain links TRBV6-4 to TRBJ2-3. Counting both end residues, the CDR3 totals 13 amino acids. The germline V gene has CDR1 MRHNA and CDR2 SNTAGT. The CDR3 spells CASSDGSTDTQEV.

The V call is TRBV5-1, the J call TRBJ2-6; possibly TRBD2 for D (7 bases). Trimming removed 0 bases from V and 4 bases from J, with 20 bases in between. The germline gives CDR1 SGHRS, CDR2 YFSETQ. This CDR3 spans 19 amino acids. CDR3 nucleotides: TGCGCCAGCAGCTTGGCTGGAGGCAGGGGAGCGGGAGGGGCCAACGTCCTGACTTTC. It yields the protein CASSLAGGRGAGGANVLTF.

Judged by abundance, this clonotype is hyperexpanded. The chain combines TRBV20-1 with TRBJ1-6; 10 nucleotides agree with TRBD1. The germline gives CDR1 DFQATT, CDR2 SNEGSKA (reference sequence). This CDR3 region has 16 residues. The V gene end was trimmed by 0 bases and the J gene end by 5 bases; junction bases not matched to a gene: 4. The CDR3 sequence is CSARDFGTGDNSPLHF. The CDR3 nucleotides are TGCAGTGCTAGAGATTTCGGGACAGGGGATAATTCACCCCTCCACTTT.

This clonotype was seen only a few times. This chain uses TRBV6-1 with TRBJ2-5; TRBD1 matches at 8 bases. The CDR3 contains 15 residues. V shed 1 base, J shed 5 bases, and the junction held 6 bases outside the gene matches. Germline CDR1 MNHNS, CDR2 SASEGT. The CDR3 reads CASSEGAGGAETQYF. The DNA for the CDR3 is TGTGCCAGCAGTGAAGGCGCAGGGGGCGCCGAGACCCAGTACTTC.

The rearrangement uses TRBV11-2 and TRBJ2-7; perhaps TRBD2 as D (6 bases). Germline V gene lookup returns CDR1 SGHAT and CDR2 FQNNGV. V dropped 5 bases and J dropped 4 bases, with 21 bases sitting between them. The CDR3 is 16 residues long. The CDR3 loop reads CASSPLGRTQEYEQYF. The DNA for the CDR3 is TGTGCCAGCAGCCCACTAGGGAGGACACAAGAATACGAGCAGTACTTC.

This clonotype is hyperexpanded in the sample. This chain uses TRBV20-1 with TRBJ2-7, with TRBD2 identical over 8 bases. Losses at the gene ends were 5 bases for V and 6 bases for J; bases not matched to a gene: 9. This CDR3 has 13 residues. From germline, CDR1 is DFQATT and CDR2 SNEGSKA (reference sequence). The CDR3 loop reads CSAPAGDILEQYF. The CDR3 DNA follows: TGCAGTGCTCCAGCGGGAGACATACTCGAGCAGTACTTC.

Judged by abundance, this clonotype is large. The J gene is TRBJ2-3, the V gene TRBV6-4, with D perhaps matching TRBD2 (6 bases). V dropped 5 bases and J dropped 0 bases, with 12 bases sitting between them. This CDR3 is 15 amino acids long. Germline values: CDR1 MRHNA, CDR2 SNTAGT. The CDR3 spells CASSSTSGSTDTQYF. In nucleotides, the CDR3 is TGTGCCAGCAGTTCAACCAGCGGGAGCACAGATACGCAGTATTTT.

This clonotype was recorded once. A much more abundant neighbour one base away suggests this may be a read error. This rearrangement joins TRBV6-1 to TRBJ2-6; D gene ambiguous. The V gene lost 2 bases and the J gene lost 2 bases, with 4 bases spanning the gap. CDR1 MNHNS and CDR2 SASEGT come from the germline V gene. The CDR3 is made up of 14 amino acids. CDR3 DNA sequence: TGTGCCAGCAGTGAATGGGCTGGGGCCAACGTCCTGACTTTC. Amino acid sequence: CASSEWAGANVLTF.

The chain carries TRBV6-1 and TRBJ2-3; TRBD2 aligns across 11 bases. Unmatched junction bases numbered 9, after V lost 5 bases and J lost 2 bases. The CDR3 is 17 amino acids. Germline V gene data show CDR1 as MNHNS and CDR2 as SASEGT. CDR3 nucleotide sequence: TGTGCCAGCAGTCCCTCCCTAGCGGGAGGACTCACAGATACGCAGTATTTT. It yields the protein CASSPSLAGGLTDTQYF.

V usage is TRBV30 and J usage is TRBJ2-1; 9 bases map to TRBD2. V lost 3 bases and J lost 5; bases outside the gene matches: 11. Germline V gene sequence: CDR1 GTSNPN, CDR2 SVGIG (reference sequence). The CDR3 loop spans 16 amino acids. In nucleotides, the CDR3 is TGTGCCTGGAGGAACGACTTAGCGGGAGACCACAATGAGCAGTTCTTC. Protein sequence: CAWRNDLAGDHNEQFF.

The rearrangement links TRBV27 to TRBJ2-1, with TRBD2 as a possible D gene (6 bases). This CDR3 spans 13 amino acids. Germline CDR1 reads MNHEY; CDR2 reads SMNVEV (reference sequence). The V and J ends lost 5 bases and 10 bases respectively, with 15 bases between them. The DNA for the CDR3 is TGTGCCAGCAGTCCGGGGGAGATTAGGGAGCAGTTCTTC. Amino acids: CASSPGEIREQFF.

This clonotype was found a few times. The chain carries TRBV6-1 and TRBJ2-3; 9 nucleotides line up with TRBD1. The CDR3 consists of 15 residues. In germline, CDR1 is MNHNS, CDR2 SASEGT. Trimming removed 5 bases from V and 4 bases from J; junction bases left unmatched: 7. The CDR3 DNA reads TGTGCCAGCAGTCCTTCCACAGGGGGCGCAGATACGCAGTATTTT. It specifies CASSPSTGGADTQYF.

About this clonotype: Compared with germline, one end of the junction differs, possibly owing to a read error. This chain uses TRBV10-3 with TRBJ1-2; D possibly corresponds to TRBD1 (6 bases). This CDR3 contains 15 residues. Per germline, CDR1 ENHRY and CDR2 SYGVKD. CDR3 nucleotides: TGTGCCATGGCCCCTACGACTCGACAGGACTATGGCGACACCTTC. It specifies CAMAPTTRQDYGDTF.

The rearrangement joins TRBV20-1 to TRBJ2-3; D is perhaps TRBD1 or TRBD2 (5 bases each). This CDR3 spans 16 amino acids. Trimming shortened V by 5 bases and J by 3 bases, and 21 bases separated the two germline ends. Looked up from germline, CDR1 is DFQATT and CDR2 is SNEGSKA (reference sequence). CDR3 in amino acids: CSAPTPGASLTDTQYF. The CDR3 DNA reads TGCAGTGCTCCCACCCCCGGGGCTAGTTTGACAGATACGCAGTATTTT.